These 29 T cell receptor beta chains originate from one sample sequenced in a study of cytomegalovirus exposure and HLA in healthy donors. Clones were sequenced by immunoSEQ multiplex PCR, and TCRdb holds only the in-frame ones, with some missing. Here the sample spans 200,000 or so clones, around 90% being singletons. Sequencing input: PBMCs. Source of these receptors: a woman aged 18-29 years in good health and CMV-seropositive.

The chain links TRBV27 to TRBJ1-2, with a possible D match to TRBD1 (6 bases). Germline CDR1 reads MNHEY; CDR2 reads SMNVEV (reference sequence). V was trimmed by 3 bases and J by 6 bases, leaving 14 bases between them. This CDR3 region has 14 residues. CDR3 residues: CASSFLAGEDGYTF. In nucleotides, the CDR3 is TGTGCCAGCAGTTTCCTAGCAGGGGAAGATGGCTACACCTTC.

CDR3 sequence reads: CASSPGQGSTEAFF. The CDR3 region has the DNA TGTGCCAGCAGCCCGGGACAGGGGAGCACTGAAGCTTTCTTT. The chain is built from TRBV11-2 and TRBJ1-1; 10 positions agree with TRBD1. This CDR3 has 14 residues. The V and J ends lost 5 bases and 4 bases, in that order; junction bases with no gene match: 4. Germline V gives CDR1 SGHAT, CDR2 FQNNGV.

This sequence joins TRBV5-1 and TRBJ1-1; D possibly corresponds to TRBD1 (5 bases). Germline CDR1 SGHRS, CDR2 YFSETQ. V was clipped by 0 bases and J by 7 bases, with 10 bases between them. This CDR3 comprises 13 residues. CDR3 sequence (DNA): TGCGCCAGCAGCTTGGGGGTAGGGGTTGAAGCTTTCTTT. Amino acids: CASSLGVGVEAFF.

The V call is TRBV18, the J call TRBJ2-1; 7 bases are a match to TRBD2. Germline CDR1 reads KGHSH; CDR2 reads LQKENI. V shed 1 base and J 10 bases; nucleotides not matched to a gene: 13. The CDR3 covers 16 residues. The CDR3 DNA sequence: TGTGCCAGCTCACCACTTCCGGGACTACCGTTCAGAGAGCAGTTCTTC. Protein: CASSPLPGLPFREQFF.

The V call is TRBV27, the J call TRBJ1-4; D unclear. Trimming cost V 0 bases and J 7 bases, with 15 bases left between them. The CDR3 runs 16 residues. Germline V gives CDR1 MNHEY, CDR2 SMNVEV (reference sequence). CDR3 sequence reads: CASSLSYSGSSEKLFF. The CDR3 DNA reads TGTGCCAGCAGTTTATCTTATAGTGGGAGCTCTGAAAAACTGTTTTTT.

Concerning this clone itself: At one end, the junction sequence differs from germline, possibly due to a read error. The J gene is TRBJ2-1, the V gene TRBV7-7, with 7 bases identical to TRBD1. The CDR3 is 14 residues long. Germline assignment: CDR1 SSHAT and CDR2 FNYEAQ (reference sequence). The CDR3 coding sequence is TGTGCTAGCAGCCTACAGGGGAGAGGTAATGAGCAGTTCTTC. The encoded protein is CASSLQGRGNEQFF.

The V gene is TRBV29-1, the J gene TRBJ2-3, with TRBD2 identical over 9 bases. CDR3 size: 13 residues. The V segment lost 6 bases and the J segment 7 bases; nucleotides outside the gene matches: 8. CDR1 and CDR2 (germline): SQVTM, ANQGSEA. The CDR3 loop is CSVLRTSEYTQYF. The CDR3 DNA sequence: TGCAGCGTCCTTCGGACTAGCGAGTATACGCAGTATTTT.

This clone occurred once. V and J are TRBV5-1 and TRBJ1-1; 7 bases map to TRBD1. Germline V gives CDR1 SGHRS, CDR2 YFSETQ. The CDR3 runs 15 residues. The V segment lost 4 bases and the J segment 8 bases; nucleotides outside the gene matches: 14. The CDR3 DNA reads TGCGCCAGCAGCCGGGTTATGGGGACAGAAGCAGAAGCTTTCTTT. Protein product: CASSRVMGTEAEAFF.

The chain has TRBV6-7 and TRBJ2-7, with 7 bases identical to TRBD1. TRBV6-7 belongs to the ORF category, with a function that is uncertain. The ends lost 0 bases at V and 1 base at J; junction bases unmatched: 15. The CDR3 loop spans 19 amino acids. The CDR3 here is CASSYSQGPCVPTSYEQYF. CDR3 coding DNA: TGTGCCAGCAGTTACTCACAGGGGCCGTGCGTGCCTACTTCCTACGAGCAGTACTTC.

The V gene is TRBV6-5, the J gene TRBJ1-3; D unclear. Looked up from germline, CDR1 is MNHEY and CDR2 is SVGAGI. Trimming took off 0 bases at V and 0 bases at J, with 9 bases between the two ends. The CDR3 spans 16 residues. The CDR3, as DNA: TGTGCCAGCAGTTACTCCCCCGTAGTCTCTGGAAACACCATATATTTT. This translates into CASSYSPVVSGNTIYF.

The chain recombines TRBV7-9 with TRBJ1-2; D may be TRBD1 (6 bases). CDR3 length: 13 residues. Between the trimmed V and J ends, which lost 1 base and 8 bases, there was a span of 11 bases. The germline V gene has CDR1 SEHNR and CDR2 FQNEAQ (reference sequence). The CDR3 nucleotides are TGTGCCAGCAGCTTAGGGCGGGGGCCAGGCTACACCTTC. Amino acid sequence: CASSLGRGPGYTF.

The CDR3, as DNA: TGCGCCAGCAGCCAAGAGGGGCCAGGGACAACGAACACTGAAGCTTTCTTT. This codes for CASSQEGPGTTNTEAFF. The chain joins TRBV4-1 to TRBJ1-1, with D tentatively TRBD1 (6 bases). V gave up 0 bases and J gave up 1 base, with 15 bases separating them. Looked up from germline, CDR1 is MGHRA and CDR2 is YSYEKL. The length of the CDR3 is 17 residues.

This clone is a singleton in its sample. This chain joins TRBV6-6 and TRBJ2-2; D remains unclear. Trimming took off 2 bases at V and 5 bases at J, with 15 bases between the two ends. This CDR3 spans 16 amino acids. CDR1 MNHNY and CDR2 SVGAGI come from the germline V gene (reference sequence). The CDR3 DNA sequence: TGTGCCAGCAGTTACGGCCTGGGCCTTAGGACCGGGGAGCTGTTTTTT. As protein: CASSYGLGLRTGELFF.

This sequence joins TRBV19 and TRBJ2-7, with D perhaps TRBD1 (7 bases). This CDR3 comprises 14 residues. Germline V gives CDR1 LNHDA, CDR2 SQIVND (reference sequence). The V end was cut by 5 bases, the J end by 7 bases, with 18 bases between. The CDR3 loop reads CASSQTGTAGEQYF. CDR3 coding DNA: TGTGCCAGTAGTCAGACAGGGACTGCCGGGGAGCAGTACTTC. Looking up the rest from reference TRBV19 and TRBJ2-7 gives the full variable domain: DGGITQSPKYLFRKEGQNVTLSCEQNLNHDAMYWYRQDPGQGLRLIYYSQIVNDFQKGDIAEGYSVSREKKESFPLTVTSAQKNPTAFYLCASSQTGTAGEQYFGPGTRLTVT.

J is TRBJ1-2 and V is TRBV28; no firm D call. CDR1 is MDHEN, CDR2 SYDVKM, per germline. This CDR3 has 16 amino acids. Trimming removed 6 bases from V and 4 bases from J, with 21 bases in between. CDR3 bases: TGTGCCAGCAGCGCAACCACCGAACGGGTTCGCTATGGCTACACCTTC. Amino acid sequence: CASSATTERVRYGYTF.

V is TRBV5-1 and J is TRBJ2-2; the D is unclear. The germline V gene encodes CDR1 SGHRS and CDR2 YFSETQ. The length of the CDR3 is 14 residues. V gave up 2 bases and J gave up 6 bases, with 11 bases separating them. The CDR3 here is CASSLDGVSGELFF. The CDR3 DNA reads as TGCGCCAGCAGCTTAGATGGAGTATCCGGGGAGCTGTTTTTT.

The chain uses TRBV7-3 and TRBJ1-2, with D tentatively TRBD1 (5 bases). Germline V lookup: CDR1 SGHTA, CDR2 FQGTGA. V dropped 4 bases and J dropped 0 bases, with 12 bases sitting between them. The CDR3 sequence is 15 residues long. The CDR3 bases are TGTGCCAGCAGCTCAGACAGTTTAGCTAACTATGGCTACACCTTC. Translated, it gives CASSSDSLANYGYTF. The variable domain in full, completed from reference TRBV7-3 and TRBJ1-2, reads GAGVSQTPSNKVTEKGKYVELRCDPISGHTALYWYRQSLGQGPEFLIYFQGTGAADDSGLPNDRFFAVRPEGSVSTLKIQRTERGDSAVYLCASSSDSLANYGYTFGSGTRLTVV.

The chain's CDR3 is CASIPSLRTSLYEQYF. CDR3 bases: TGTGCCAGCATCCCCTCCCTGAGGACTAGCCTATACGAGCAGTACTTC. This sequence joins TRBV28 and TRBJ2-7; TRBD2 matches 8 bases. Germline CDR1 MDHEN, CDR2 SYDVKM. Trimming removed 7 bases from V and 4 bases from J; junction bases left unmatched: 15. The CDR3 contains 16 residues.

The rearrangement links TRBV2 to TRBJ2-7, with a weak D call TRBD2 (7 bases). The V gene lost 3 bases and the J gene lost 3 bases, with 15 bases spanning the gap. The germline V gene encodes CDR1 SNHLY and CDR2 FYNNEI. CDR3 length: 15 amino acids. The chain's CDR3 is CASSDEGGERYEQYF. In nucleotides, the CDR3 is TGTGCCAGCAGTGATGAGGGGGGGGAACGCTACGAGCAGTACTTC.

The CDR3 DNA reads as TGTGCCAGCAGTGAATTCAAAGGGACAGCCGCAACTAATGAAAAACTGTTTTTT. Translation gives CASSEFKGTAATNEKLFF. This sequence joins TRBV25-1 and TRBJ1-4, with TRBD1 matching over 7 bases. Trimming cost V 1 base and J 0 bases; bases outside gene matches: 8. Per germline, CDR1 MGHDK and CDR2 SYGVNS. This CDR3 is 18 amino acids long.

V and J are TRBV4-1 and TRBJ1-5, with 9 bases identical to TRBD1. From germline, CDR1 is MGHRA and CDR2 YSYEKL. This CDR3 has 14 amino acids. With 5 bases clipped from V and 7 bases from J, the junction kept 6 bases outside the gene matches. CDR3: CASSSTGGDQPQHF. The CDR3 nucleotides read TGCGCCAGCAGCTCAACAGGGGGCGACCAGCCCCAGCATTTT.

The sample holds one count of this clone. The CDR3 bases are TGTGCCAGCAGTCCCCTTAGCCGGACAGGGAACACTGAAGCTTTCTTT. This sequence encodes CASSPLSRTGNTEAFF. V is TRBV27 and J is TRBJ1-1, with 7 positions matching TRBD1. CDR3 size: 16 residues. From germline, CDR1 is MNHEY and CDR2 SMNVEV (reference sequence). Trimming removed 5 bases from V and 1 base from J; junction bases left unmatched: 10.

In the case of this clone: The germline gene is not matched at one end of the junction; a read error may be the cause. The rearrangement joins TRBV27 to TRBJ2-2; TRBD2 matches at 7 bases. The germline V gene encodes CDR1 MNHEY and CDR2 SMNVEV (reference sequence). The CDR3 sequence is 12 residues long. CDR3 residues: CASSTSAGKLFF. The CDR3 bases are TGTGCCAGCTCCACTAGCGCCGGGAAGCTGTTTTTT.

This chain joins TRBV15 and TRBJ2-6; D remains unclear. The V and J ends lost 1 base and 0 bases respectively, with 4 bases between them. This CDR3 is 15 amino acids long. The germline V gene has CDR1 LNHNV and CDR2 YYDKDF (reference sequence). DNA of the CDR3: TGTGCCACCAGCAGAGGCGTCTCTGGGGCCAACGTCCTGACTTTC. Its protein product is CATSRGVSGANVLTF. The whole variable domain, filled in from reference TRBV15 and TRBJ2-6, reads DAMVIQNPRYQVTQFGKPVTLSCSQTLNHNVMYWYQQKSSQAPKLLFHYYDKDFNNEADTPDNFQSRRPNTSFCFLDIRSPGLGDTAMYLCATSRGVSGANVLTFGAGSRLTVL.

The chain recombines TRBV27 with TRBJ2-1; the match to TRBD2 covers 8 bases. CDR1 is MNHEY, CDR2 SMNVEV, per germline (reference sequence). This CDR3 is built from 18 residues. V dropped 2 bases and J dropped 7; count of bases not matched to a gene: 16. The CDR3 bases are TGTGCCAGCAGTTTAGCGGGAGGATCGGTCTATTTAAGAAATGAGCAGTTCTTC. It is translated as CASSLAGGSVYLRNEQFF.

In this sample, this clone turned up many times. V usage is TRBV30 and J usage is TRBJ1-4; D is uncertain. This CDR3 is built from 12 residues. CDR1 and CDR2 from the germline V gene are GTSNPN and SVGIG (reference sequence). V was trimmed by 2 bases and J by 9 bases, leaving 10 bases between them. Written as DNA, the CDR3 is TGTGCCTGGAGTAGAGCTAGAAAAAAACTGTTTTTT. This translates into CAWSRARKKLFF.

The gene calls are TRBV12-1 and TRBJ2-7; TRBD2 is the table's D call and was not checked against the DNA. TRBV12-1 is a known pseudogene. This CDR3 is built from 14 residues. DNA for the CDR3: TGTGCCAGCAGCTTTGGGAACCTAGCGACTGAGCAGTACTTC. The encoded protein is CASSFGNLATEQYF.

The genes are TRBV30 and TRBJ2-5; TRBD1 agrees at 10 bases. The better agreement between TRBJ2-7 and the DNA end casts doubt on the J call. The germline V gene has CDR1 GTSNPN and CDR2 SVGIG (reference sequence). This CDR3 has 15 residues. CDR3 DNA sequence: TGTGCCTGGAGTGTTTCTTGGACAGGGGGCTACGAGCAGTACTTC. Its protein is CAWSVSWTGGYEQYF.

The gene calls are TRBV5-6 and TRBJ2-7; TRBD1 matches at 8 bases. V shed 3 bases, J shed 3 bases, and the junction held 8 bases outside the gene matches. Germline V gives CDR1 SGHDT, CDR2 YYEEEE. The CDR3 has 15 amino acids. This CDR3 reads CASSSDMDRDYEQYF. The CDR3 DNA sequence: TGTGCCAGCAGCTCAGACATGGACAGGGACTACGAGCAGTACTTC.